A single sample is the source of the 16 T cell receptor beta chains below, sequenced in a study of CD8+CD57+ T cells in acquired aplastic anemia. All sequencing subjects had displayed CD8+CD57+ cell expansion on flow cytometry. According to the study, genomic DNA was the template for TCR beta VDJ and CDR3 profiling. Using its own MiXCR run on the reads, TCRdb lists one record per CDR3 protein. This table has 150,000 to 200,000 distinct CDR3 sequences, about 45% appearing once. Sequences were obtained from sorted CD4+, CD8+, or CD8+CD57+ T cells (not recorded which) from PBMCs. The receptors come from a human donor with aplastic anemia.

With respect to this clonotype: This clone may be a read error of a much larger clone one base away. CDR3 nucleotide sequence: TGTGCCAGCACCCGGGGGGAGACCCAGTACTTC. Amino acid sequence: CASTRGETQYF. The chain couples TRBV7-9 to TRBJ2-5; possibly TRBD2 for D (6 bases). CDR1 is SEHNR and CDR2 is FQNEAQ in the germline V gene (reference sequence). V was shortened by 7 bases and J by 5 bases, with 8 bases between the two germline ends. This CDR3 spans 11 amino acids.

This clonotype was seen at least ten times. The genes are TRBV12-3 or TRBV12-4 and TRBJ2-7; D is uncertain. CDR3 length: 15 amino acids. Deletions cut 0 bases from V and 1 base from J, with 10 bases between. CDR3 in amino acids: CASSLAQAGSYEQYF. The CDR3 DNA reads as TGTGCCAGCAGTTTAGCGCAGGCAGGTTCCTACGAGCAGTACTTC.

This clonotype appeared once. The chain couples TRBV12-3 or TRBV12-4 to TRBJ1-2, with 8 nucleotides matching TRBD1. The CDR3 spans 13 residues. Trimming removed 6 bases from V and 6 bases from J; junction bases left unmatched: 6. The CDR3, as DNA: TGTGCCAGCAGCCAACCCAGGGGGCATGGCTACACCTTC. It specifies CASSQPRGHGYTF.

This clonotype was counted between two and nine times. The rearrangement links TRBV6-1 to TRBJ1-2, with D hard to call. The CDR3 runs 15 residues. Looked up from germline, CDR1 is MNHNS and CDR2 is SASEGT. V was pared by 1 base and J by 4 bases, with 13 bases between. The CDR3 is CASSEEKGSSYGYTF. CDR3 DNA sequence: TGTGCCAGCAGTGAAGAAAAGGGCTCTAGCTATGGCTACACCTTC.

In its sample, this clonotype was seen many times. The rearrangement joins TRBV20-1 to TRBJ1-5; D may be TRBD1 (6 bases). Deletions cut 3 bases from V and 3 bases from J, with 12 bases between. Germline V gives CDR1 DFQATT, CDR2 SNEGSKA (reference sequence). This CDR3 comprises 14 residues. The chain's CDR3 is CSASWGRNNQPQHF. The CDR3 region has the DNA TGCAGTGCTAGTTGGGGGCGAAACAATCAGCCCCAGCATTTT.

By proportion, this clonotype is medium-sized. The chain links TRBV12-3 or TRBV12-4 to TRBJ2-7; D gene unclear. The CDR3 runs 12 residues. Trimming removed 3 bases from V and 4 bases from J, with 7 bases in between. As DNA, the CDR3 is TGTGCCAGCAGTTTTGCCGGATACGAGCAGTACTTC. Translating gives CASSFAGYEQYF.

This clonotype was picked up a small number of times. V is TRBV2 and J is TRBJ2-7, with D perhaps being TRBD1 or TRBD2 (5 bases each). V was cut by 4 bases and J by 6 bases, with 10 bases left in between. CDR1 is SNHLY and CDR2 is FYNNEI in the germline V gene. The CDR3 is 12 residues long. The CDR3 region is CASSAGAGEQYF. The CDR3 nucleotides read TGTGCCAGCAGTGCCGGGGCCGGCGAGCAGTACTTC.

The V gene is TRBV24-1, the J gene TRBJ2-1, with D perhaps TRBD2 (6 bases). The CDR3 consists of 16 residues. Looked up from germline, CDR1 is KGHDR and CDR2 is SFDVKD. Trimming stripped 5 bases from V and 6 bases from J, with 19 bases between. This CDR3 is CATSAPRGKSSNEQFF. Written as DNA, the CDR3 is TGTGCCACCAGTGCTCCTCGCGGGAAAAGTTCCAATGAGCAGTTCTTC.

This clonotype was picked up a small number of times. This rearrangement joins TRBV19 to TRBJ1-1; D gene unclear. The V gene's germline CDR1 is LNHDA and CDR2 SQIVND (reference sequence). The CDR3 sequence is 13 residues long. The germline V and J ends were trimmed by 4 bases and 1 base, with 7 bases remaining between them. The DNA of the CDR3 is TGTGCCAGTAGTAGGTCAGCGAACACTGAAGCTTTCTTT. Its translation is CASSRSANTEAFF. Drawing the rest from reference TRBV19 and TRBJ1-1, the complete variable domain is DGGITQSPKYLFRKEGQNVTLSCEQNLNHDAMYWYRQDPGQGLRLIYYSQIVNDFQKGDIAEGYSVSREKKESFPLTVTSAQKNPTAFYLCASSRSANTEAFFGQGTRLTVV.

The chain uses TRBV7-2 and TRBJ2-5; D remains unclear. The CDR3 spans 13 residues. CDR1 and CDR2 (germline): SGHTA, FQGNSA. Trimming cost V 5 bases and J 4 bases, with 11 bases left between them. The CDR3, as DNA: TGTGCCAGCAGCCTGGGGATGCGAGAGACCCAGTACTTC. Its protein is CASSLGMRETQYF.

The CDR3: CASSGSIGTHTGELFF. The CDR3 DNA reads TGTGCCAGCAGTGGGTCAATCGGGACACACACCGGGGAGCTGTTTTTT. The chain is built from TRBV25-1 and TRBJ2-2; D is perhaps TRBD1 (6 bases). The V gene's germline CDR1 is MGHDK and CDR2 SYGVNS. The CDR3 has 16 amino acids. V lost 4 bases and J 3 bases, leaving 15 bases between the germline ends.

Many counts were recorded for this clonotype. V is TRBV5-6 and J is TRBJ2-5, with D perhaps matching TRBD1 (5 bases). This CDR3 is 14 amino acids long. Trimming shortened V by 4 bases and J by 3 bases, and 13 bases separated the two germline ends. Germline loops: CDR1 SGHDT, CDR2 YYEEEE. CDR3 DNA sequence: TGTGCCAGCAGCCTGGGGCCCAACAAAGAGACCCAGTACTTC. This codes for CASSLGPNKETQYF.

V and J are TRBV29-1 and TRBJ1-1; no definite D call. The CDR3 runs to 12 residues. The V and J ends lost 2 bases and 5 bases respectively, with 9 bases between them. The germline V gene encodes CDR1 SQVTM and CDR2 ANQGSEA. CDR3 residues: CSVEYGGTEAFF. CDR3 DNA: TGCAGCGTTGAATACGGTGGAACTGAAGCTTTCTTT.

A single count supports this clonotype. The gene calls are TRBV2 and TRBJ1-1, with D possibly being TRBD1 (6 bases). V lost 6 bases and J lost 1, with 12 bases in between. The germline gives CDR1 SNHLY, CDR2 FYNNEI. CDR3 length: 14 residues. CDR3 bases: TGTGCCAGCAGCCGTGAGGGGGGGAACACTGAAGCTTTCTTT. Translation: CASSREGGNTEAFF.

This chain uses TRBV3-2 with TRBJ2-3; TRBD1, as called in the table, went unchecked against the DNA. TRBV3-2 constitutes a pseudogene. This CDR3 has 15 amino acids. CDR3 in amino acids: CASSHKAGSTDTQYF. As DNA, the CDR3 is TGTGCCAGCAGCCATAAAGCCGGGAGCACAGATACGCAGTATTTT.

The gene calls are TRBV20-1 and TRBJ1-6; D not resolved. This CDR3 spans 13 amino acids. The V and J ends lost 0 bases and 13 bases respectively, with 13 bases between them. Germline values: CDR1 DFQATT, CDR2 SNEGSKA (reference sequence). The CDR3 here is CSARDMGRYPLHF. The CDR3 coding sequence is TGCAGTGCTAGAGATATGGGCCGTTACCCCCTCCACTTT.